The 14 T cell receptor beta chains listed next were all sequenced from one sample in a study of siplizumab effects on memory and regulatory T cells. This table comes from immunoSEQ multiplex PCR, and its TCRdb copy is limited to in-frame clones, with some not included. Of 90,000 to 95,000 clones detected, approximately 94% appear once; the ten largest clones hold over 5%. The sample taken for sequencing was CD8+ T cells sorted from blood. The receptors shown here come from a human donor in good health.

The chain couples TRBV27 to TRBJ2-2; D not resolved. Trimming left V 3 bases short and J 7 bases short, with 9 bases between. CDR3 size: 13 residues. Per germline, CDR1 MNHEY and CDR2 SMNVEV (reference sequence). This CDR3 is CASSFFKGGELFF. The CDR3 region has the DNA TGTGCCAGCAGTTTCTTCAAAGGCGGGGAGCTGTTTTTT.

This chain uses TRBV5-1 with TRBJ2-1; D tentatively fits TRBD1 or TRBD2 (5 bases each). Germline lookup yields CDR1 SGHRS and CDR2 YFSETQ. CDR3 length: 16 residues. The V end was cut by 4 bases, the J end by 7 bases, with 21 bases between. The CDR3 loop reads CASSQYGKGSGNEQFF. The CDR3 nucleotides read TGCGCCAGCAGCCAATACGGAAAGGGGAGTGGTAATGAGCAGTTCTTC.

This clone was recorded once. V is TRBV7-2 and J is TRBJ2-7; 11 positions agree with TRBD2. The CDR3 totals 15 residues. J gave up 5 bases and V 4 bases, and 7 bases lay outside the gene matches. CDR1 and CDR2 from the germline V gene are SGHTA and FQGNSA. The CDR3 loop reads CASSSPGTSGNEQYF. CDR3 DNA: TGTGCCAGCAGCTCCCCCGGGACTAGCGGAAACGAGCAGTACTTC.

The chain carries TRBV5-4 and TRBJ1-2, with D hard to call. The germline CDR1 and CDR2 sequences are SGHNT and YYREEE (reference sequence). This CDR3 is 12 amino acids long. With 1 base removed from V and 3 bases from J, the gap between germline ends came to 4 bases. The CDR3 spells CASSLPYYGYTF. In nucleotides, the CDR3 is TGTGCCAGCAGCTTGCCCTACTATGGCTACACCTTC.

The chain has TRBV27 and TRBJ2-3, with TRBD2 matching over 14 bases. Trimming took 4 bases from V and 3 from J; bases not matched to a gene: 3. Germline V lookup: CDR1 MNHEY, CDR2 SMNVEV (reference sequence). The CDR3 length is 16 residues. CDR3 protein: CASSSGTSGSTDTQYF. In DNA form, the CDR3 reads TGTGCCAGCAGTTCAGGGACTAGCGGGAGTACAGATACGCAGTATTTT.

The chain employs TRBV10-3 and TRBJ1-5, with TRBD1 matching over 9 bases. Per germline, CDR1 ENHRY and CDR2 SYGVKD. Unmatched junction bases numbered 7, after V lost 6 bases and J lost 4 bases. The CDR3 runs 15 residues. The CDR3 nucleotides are TGTGCCATCAGCGAGACAGGGGGGGATAATCAGCCCCAGCATTTT. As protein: CAISETGGDNQPQHF.

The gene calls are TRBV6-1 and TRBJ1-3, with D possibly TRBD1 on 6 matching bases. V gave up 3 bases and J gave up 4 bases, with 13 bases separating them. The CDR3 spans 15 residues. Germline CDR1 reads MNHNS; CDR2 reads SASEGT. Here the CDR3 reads CASSERQGLGNTIYF. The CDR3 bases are TGTGCCAGCAGTGAGAGGCAGGGGCTGGGAAACACCATATATTTT.

The CDR3 DNA sequence: TGCGCCAGCAGCCAATCCTCTGCGTTCGAAGGTTACGAGCAGTACTTC. Encoded protein: CASSQSSAFEGYEQYF. J is TRBJ2-7 and V is TRBV4-1; D gene unclear. V was clipped by 2 bases and J by 4 bases, with 18 bases between them. The CDR3 runs 16 residues. Germline V gene data show CDR1 as MGHRA and CDR2 as YSYEKL.

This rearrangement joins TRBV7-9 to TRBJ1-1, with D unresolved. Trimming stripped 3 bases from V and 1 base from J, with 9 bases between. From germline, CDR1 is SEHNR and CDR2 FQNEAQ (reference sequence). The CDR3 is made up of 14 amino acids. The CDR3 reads CASSFVLENTEAFF. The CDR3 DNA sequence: TGTGCCAGCAGCTTCGTGTTGGAGAACACTGAAGCTTTCTTT.

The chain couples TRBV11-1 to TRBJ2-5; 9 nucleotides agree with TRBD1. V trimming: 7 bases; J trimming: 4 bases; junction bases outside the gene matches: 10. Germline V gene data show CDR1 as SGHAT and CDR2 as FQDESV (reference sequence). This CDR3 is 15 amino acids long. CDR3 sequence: CASTTTTGGGETQYF. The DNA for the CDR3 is TGTGCCAGCACGACCACCACAGGGGGCGGAGAGACCCAGTACTTC. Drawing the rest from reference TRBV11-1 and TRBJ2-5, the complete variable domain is EAEVAQSPRYKITEKSQAVAFWCDPISGHATLYWYRQILGQGPELLVQFQDESVVDDSQLPKDRFSAERLKGVDSTLKIQPAELGDSAMYLCASTTTTGGGETQYFGPGTRLLVL.

The DNA of the CDR3 is TGCGCCAGCAGCTTGGAGGGTAATAATGAAAAACTGTTTTTT. Translating gives CASSLEGNNEKLFF. This chain uses TRBV5-1 with TRBJ1-4; no clear D. The germline CDR1 and CDR2 sequences are SGHRS and YFSETQ. This CDR3 spans 14 amino acids. V was clipped by 0 bases and J by 4 bases, with 7 bases between them.

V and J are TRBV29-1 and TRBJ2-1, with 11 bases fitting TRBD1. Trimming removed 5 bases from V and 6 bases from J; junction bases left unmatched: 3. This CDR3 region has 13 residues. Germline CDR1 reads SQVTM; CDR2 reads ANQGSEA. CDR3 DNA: TGCAGCGTTCGGACAGGGGGCCGCAATGAGCAGTTCTTC. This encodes CSVRTGGRNEQFF.

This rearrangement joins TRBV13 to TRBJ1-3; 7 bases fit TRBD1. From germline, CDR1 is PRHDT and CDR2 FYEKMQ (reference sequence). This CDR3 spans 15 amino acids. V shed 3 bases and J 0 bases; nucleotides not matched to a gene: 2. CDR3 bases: TGTGCCAGCAGCTTGGGACAGTTCTCTGGAAACACCATATATTTT. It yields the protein CASSLGQFSGNTIYF.

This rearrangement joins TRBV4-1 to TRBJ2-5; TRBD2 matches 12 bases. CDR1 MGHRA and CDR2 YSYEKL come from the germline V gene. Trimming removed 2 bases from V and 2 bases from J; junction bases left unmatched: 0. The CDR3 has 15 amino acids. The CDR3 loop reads CASSQLAGGQETQYF. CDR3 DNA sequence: TGCGCCAGCAGCCAACTAGCGGGAGGGCAAGAGACCCAGTACTTC.